This note documents a single T cell receptor (beta chain) sequence. The antigen remains undetermined. This sample was included in a study of cytomegalovirus exposure and HLA in healthy donors. As for the study in general: For the approximately 360 genotyped donors, approximately 82% fell within the Caucasian-associated ancestry cluster.

Study-wide points: Some V segments (TRBV6-2 and TRBV6-3 among them) were excluded as indistinguishable. Sequencing likely caused a cluster of highly shared sequence variants.

Both 60 Vbeta primers and 13 Jbeta primers went into the PCR. Assay: immunoSEQ multiplex PCR; the TCRdb copy retains only in-frame clones and omits some. The sample contains 200,000 or so clones, over 65% of which appear only once. Looked up from germline, CDR1 is PRHDT and CDR2 is FYEKMQ (reference sequence). V lost 4 bases and J lost 0; bases outside the gene matches: 7. The CDR3 is 16 residues long. The sequence derives from a woman aged 25 to 39 in good health and CMV-seronegative. The chain carries TRBV13 and TRBJ2-3, with TRBD2 matching over 7 bases. Sequencing input: PBMCs. DNA for the CDR3: TGTGCCAGCAGCTCACTAGCGTGGACTAGCACAGATACGCAGTATTTT. Protein sequence: CASSSLAWTSTDTQYF. Full variable domain (missing parts from reference TRBV13 and TRBJ2-3): AAGVIQSPRHLIKEKRETATLKCYPIPRHDTVYWYQQGPGQDPQFLISFYEKMQSDKGSIPDRFSAQQFSDYHSELNMSSLELGDSALYFCASSSLAWTSTDTQYFGPGTRLTVL.